A selection of T cell receptor beta chains follows, all from one sample in a study of CD8 T cells in ankylosing spondylitis. TCRdb itself ran the 5' RACE reads through MiXCR, one entry per CDR3 protein. The table shows about 250,000 distinct CDR3 sequences, with 30% to 35% occurring only once. The sequenced sample consisted of blood, either unsorted or a sorted T cell fraction (not recorded which). Receptors originate from a male donor with ankylosing spondylitis or in good health (not recorded which). The CDR3 runs from the conserved cysteine through the conserved F or W. The D gene is left open where the match is weak. For some rows the clone size is stated as once, few or many, or as a class when expanded; others skip it.

abundance	d_gene	v_gene	j_gene	len	CDR3aa	CDR3nt
few	.	TRBV20-1	TRBJ2-7	15	CSAIPRTANSYEQYF	TGCAGTGCTATCCCCCGGACAGCGAACTCCTACGAGCAGTACTTC
few	.	TRBV29-1	TRBJ2-6	12	CSVNSGANVLTF	TGCAGCGTTAACTCTGGGGCCAACGTCCTGACTTTC
.	.	TRBV20-1	TRBJ1-5	14	CSGTRRYSNQPQHF	TGCAGTGGGACCCGTCGATATAGCAATCAGCCCCAGCATTTT
few	.	TRBV10-3	TRBJ1-4	14	CATMAGGTDEKLFF	TGTGCCACCATGGCGGGAGGAACGGATGAAAAACTGTTTTTT
.	.	TRBV12-3/TRBV12-4	TRBJ1-1	14	CASILGGLNTEAFF	TGTGCCAGCATCCTCGGGGGTTTGAACACTGAAGCTTTCTTT
.	.	TRBV12-3/TRBV12-4	TRBJ2-7	10	CASSNDEQYF	TGTGCCAGCAGCAACGACGAGCAGTACTTC
.	.	TRBV5-5	TRBJ2-4	14	CASSRDLAKNIQYF	TGTGCCAGCAGCAGGGACTTAGCCAAAAACATTCAGTACTTC
.	.	TRBV5-5	TRBJ2-1	16	CASSLGWTPTYNEQFF	TGTGCCAGCAGCCTGGGGTGGACGCCAACCTACAATGAGCAGTTCTTC
many	TRBD1	TRBV5-1	TRBJ2-1	15	CASSLTGGQYNEQFF	TGCGCCAGCAGCTTGACAGGGGGTCAATACAATGAGCAGTTCTTC
once	.	TRBV7-2	TRBJ2-3	13	CASSLSATDTQYF	TGTGCCAGCAGCTTAAGCGCCACAGATACGCAGTATTTT
few	.	TRBV3-1	TRBJ2-1	12	CASSKGGDRQFF	TGTGCCAGCAGCAAGGGGGGAGACCGGCAGTTCTTC
.	.	TRBV28	TRBJ1-2	12	CASTGGSYGYTF	TGTGCCAGCACAGGTGGGAGCTATGGCTACACCTTC
once	TRBD1	TRBV2	TRBJ1-6	16	CASSEIQGAGNSPLHF	TGTGCCAGCAGTGAGATACAGGGGGCGGGAAATTCACCCCTCCACTTT
.	TRBD1	TRBV4-1	TRBJ2-7	15	CASSQNGQGVYEQYF	TGCGCCAGCAGCCAGAACGGGCAGGGGGTCTACGAGCAGTACTTC
few	.	TRBV20-1	TRBJ1-5	18	CSASPEPIGRDPNQPQHF	TGCAGTGCCTCACCCGAACCCATAGGTCGGGACCCCAATCAGCCCCAGCATTTT
.	.	TRBV7-7	TRBJ2-5	15	CASSLGQVPGETQYF	TGTGCCAGCAGCTTAGGACAGGTCCCTGGGGAGACCCAGTACTTC
.	.	TRBV7-9	TRBJ1-1	14	CASSPPTMNTEAFF	TGTGCCAGCAGCCCCCCGACGATGAACACTGAAGCTTTCTTT
.	.	TRBV12-3/TRBV12-4	TRBJ2-5	13	CASSGLVQETQYF	TGTGCCAGCAGTGGGCTAGTACAGGAGACCCAGTACTTC
few	TRBD2	TRBV4-2	TRBJ2-5	18	CASSQGWRVRGGYVTQYF	TGTGCCAGCAGCCAAGGGTGGCGAGTGCGGGGGGGCTACGTGACCCAGTACTTC
.	TRBD2	TRBV6-5	TRBJ2-2	14	CASSWRGGGGELFF	TGTGCCAGCAGTTGGCGGGGGGGCGGCGGGGAGCTGTTTTTT
.	.	TRBV7-9	TRBJ2-5	15	CASSLDQRRVTSQYF	TGTGCCAGCAGCTTAGACCAACGACGGGTAACCTCCCAGTACTTC
.	.	TRBV29-1	TRBJ2-3	12	CSVEWVTDTQYF	TGCAGCGTTGAATGGGTCACAGATACGCAGTATTTT
.	.	TRBV20-1	TRBJ2-6	18	CSARDLGDYLSGANVLTF	TGCAGTGCTAGAGATCTGGGGGATTACCTCTCTGGGGCCAACGTCCTGACTTTC
.	TRBD2	TRBV12-3/TRBV12-4	TRBJ2-1	13	CASSPGLLTGQFF	TGTGCCAGCAGCCCGGGACTACTAACGGGGCAGTTCTTC